Included here is one TCR beta chain sequence, with context. This clone was counted only a few times. Its antigen has not been determined. Qualities for individual bases were not recorded, and no much larger clone is one base off. Trimming removed 5 bases from V and 0 bases from J, leaving 20 bases between the germline ends. CDR3 length: 18 amino acids, cysteine to phenylalanine. Left in the record is the CDR3 DNA by itself, 54 bases read in frame from the first base. CDR1 SGHVS and CDR2 FQNEAQ were looked up in the germline V gene. The data stem from a study of beta chain features in type 1 diabetes listed by TCRdb under 2018. Broadly, across the study: No differences in mean age, gender distribution, total cell number or subset yield were found between patients and healthy donors. A total of 90 million to 130 million sorted cells were examined across all samples, and a strong correlation was observed between cell number per subset and RNA yield. The study compared TCRB repertoires of sorted circulating CD4+ T cell subsets between recently diagnosed type 1 diabetes patients and matched healthy donors. Regulatory and stem cell-like memory subsets were isolated from only 8 patients and about eight healthy donors, whereas naive and central memory subsets came from all 30 or so donors. What the study reported, not specific to this receptor: Naive, central memory and regulatory TCRB repertoires appeared to be more alike among patients than among healthy donors. Patients with type 1 diabetes made fewer insertions and deleted more nucleotides at VDJ recombination sites, implying thymic rearrangement abnormalities. HLA sub-analyses involved small numbers of individuals, so any influence of HLA type on TCRB rearrangement remained unresolved. Shorter templates might be favored by PCR, yet because patient and control samples were amplified and corrected together, any such skew would affect both groups equally. A moderate but significant shortening of TCRB CDR3 length was observed in type 1 diabetes patients in all four CD4+ subsets. Because cDNA was sequenced instead of genomic DNA, highly expressing activated cells could be over-represented, though the groups showed no difference in activation or CD3 levels.

From each donor, a single peripheral blood sample of about 120 mL on average was drawn into heparinised tubes. Using a panel that included CD45RO, CCR7, CD25, CD127, CD95 and CD27, naive, central memory, regulatory and stem cell-like memory CD4+ T cells were sorted on a BD FACSAria II. Purity was above 98% for every sorted population. PBMCs were isolated immediately by Lymphoprep density gradient centrifugation and stained directly without culture. So that batch effects would be minimized, each experiment stained and sorted samples in pairs, pairing one healthy donor with one patient. The High Capacity cDNA Reverse Transcription Kit was used to reverse transcribe all of the isolated RNA, meaning that expressed TCRB transcripts were what got sequenced. Deep immunoSEQ sequencing was performed on naive, central memory and regulatory T cell samples, with an average of roughly 3.3 million total reads per sample. Sorted cells were lysed in RLT buffer, and RNA was extracted using DNase-treated RNeasy Micro or Mini kits according to cell number. To prevent cross-contamination, each cell subset was processed individually, whereas patient and healthy donor samples were processed jointly. TCRB sequences were amplified from cDNA with the immunoSEQ multiplex PCR, producing 87-bp fragments spanning the CDR3 region. Sequencing of the amplicons was performed on the Illumina HiSeq platform. Turning to the authors' computational methods: Synthetic template baselines were used to correct PCR bias computationally, reads within Hamming distance 2 were collapsed together, and singletons that could not be merged were discarded. Reads were aligned against IMGT to assign V, D and J genes, CDR3 length and insertions or deletions at six rearrangement sites. Clonotype counts were normalized to sorted cell number within each subset before computing true diversity and Gini coefficients with the tcR R package. Repertoire sharing was quantified using the overlap coefficient calculated on TCRB nucleotide sequences. As a proxy for the pre-selection repertoire, out-of-frame TCRB sequences from naive cells were analyzed. TCRdb took this table from immuneACCESS and kept in-frame rearrangements with V and J called. Such tables lack part of the clones; where checked against another copy, unresolved V genes explain under half of the gap, and the rest is unexplained. The V and J calls and the clone size are those of that table, but D and trimming were determined from the DNA. The sample profile shows some 410,000 clones; 11% to 15% of them were found once. The leading ten clones occupy roughly 0.035% of the sample.

This receptor chain uses TRBV7-8 and TRBJ2-4; TRBD1 is a possible D gene, resting on 5 matching bases. This TCR derives from a man in his thirties or forties in good health. Specimen: naive CD4+ T cells from blood. What this sample's cell subset or site label stands for: true naive CD4+ T cells. CDR3 sequence: CASSKDRAPPLAKNIQYF. The DNA sequence is TGTGCCAGCAGCAAAGACAGAGCTCCCCCATTAGCCAAAAACATTCAGTACTTC.